The present entry profiles one T cell receptor beta chain with its context. These data are taken from a study of T cell repertoires in cytomegalovirus infection. TCRdb reanalysed the reads using MiXCR and keeps one entry per CDR3 protein. The data contain 90,000 to 120,000 distinct CDR3 sequences, under 25% of them singletons. Trimming took off 2 bases at V and 1 base at J, with 9 bases between the two ends. Germline CDR1 reads SGHVS; CDR2 reads FNYEAQ. The CDR3 contains 15 residues. Source material: CD8+ T cells from PBMCs. This chain uses TRBV7-6 with TRBJ2-1, with a tentative D call TRBD2 (5 bases). This clonotype was obtained from a human donor in good health (CMV status not recorded). Some clones in this sample may be carry-over from other donors' samples. The CDR3 DNA reads TGTGCCAGCAGCTTACCCGGGGAATCCTACAATGAGCAGTTCTTC. It is translated as CASSLPGESYNEQFF.